This T cell receptor (beta chain) was captured in a study of blood T cell repertoires in COVID-19. Study information: COVID-19 samples, acute and convalescent, were from the United States, Italy and Spain. From T cells, B-cell-depleted T cells, or PBMCs came the material, which was cDNA or gDNA.

Trimming cost V 2 bases and J 2 bases; bases outside gene matches: 6. CDR3 length: 15 residues. Germline V gene data show CDR1 as MGHRA and CDR2 as YSYEKL. How the authors handled the data: Reference gene primers were amplified, and this amplification served to estimate nucleated cell counts. Sequencing used immunoSEQ multiplex PCR; TCRdb keeps in-frame clones, though not all of them. That table is the source of V, J and clone size, and D and trimming were worked out from the DNA. The sample has about 48,000 clones; approximately 80% are singletons. This clone was seen ten or more times. J is TRBJ2-7 and V is TRBV4-1; TRBD2 aligns across 7 bases. The sequenced sample consisted of peripheral blood. The clonotype originates from a man in his 70s with acute or convalescent COVID-19. CDR3 loop: CASSQPGTTPYEQYF. CDR3 DNA sequence: TGCGCCAGCAGCCAACCCGGGACTACTCCCTACGAGCAGTACTTC.